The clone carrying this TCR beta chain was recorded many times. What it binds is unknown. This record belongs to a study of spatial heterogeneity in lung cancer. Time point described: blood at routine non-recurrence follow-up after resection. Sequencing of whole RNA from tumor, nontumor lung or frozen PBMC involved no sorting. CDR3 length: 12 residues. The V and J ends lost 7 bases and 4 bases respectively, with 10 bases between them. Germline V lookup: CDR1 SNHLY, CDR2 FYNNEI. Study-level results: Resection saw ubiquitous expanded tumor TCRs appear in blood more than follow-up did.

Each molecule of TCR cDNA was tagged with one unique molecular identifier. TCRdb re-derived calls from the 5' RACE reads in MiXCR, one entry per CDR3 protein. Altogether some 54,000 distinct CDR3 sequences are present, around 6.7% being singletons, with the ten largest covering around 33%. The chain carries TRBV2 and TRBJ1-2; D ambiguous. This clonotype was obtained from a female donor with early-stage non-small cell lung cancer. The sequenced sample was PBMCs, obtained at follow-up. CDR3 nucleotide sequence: TGTGCCAGCAACCCCGAAATCTATGGCTACACCTTC. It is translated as CASNPEIYGYTF.